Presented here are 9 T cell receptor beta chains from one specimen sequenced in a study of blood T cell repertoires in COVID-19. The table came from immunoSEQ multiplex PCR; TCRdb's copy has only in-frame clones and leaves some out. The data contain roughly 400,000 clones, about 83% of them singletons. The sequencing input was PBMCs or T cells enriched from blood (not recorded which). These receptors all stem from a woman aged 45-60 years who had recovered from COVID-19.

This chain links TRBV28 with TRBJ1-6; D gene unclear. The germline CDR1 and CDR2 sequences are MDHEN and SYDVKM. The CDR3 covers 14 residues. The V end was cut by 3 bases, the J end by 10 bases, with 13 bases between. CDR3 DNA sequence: TGTGCCAGCAGTTTGGTGAGGGCGCAGTCACCCCTCCACTTT. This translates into CASSLVRAQSPLHF.

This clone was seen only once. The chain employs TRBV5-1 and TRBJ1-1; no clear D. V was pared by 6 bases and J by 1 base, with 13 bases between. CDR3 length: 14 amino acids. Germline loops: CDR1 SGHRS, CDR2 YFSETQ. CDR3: CASTLSGRNTEAFF. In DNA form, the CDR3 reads TGCGCCAGCACCCTTTCAGGCAGGAACACTGAAGCTTTCTTT.

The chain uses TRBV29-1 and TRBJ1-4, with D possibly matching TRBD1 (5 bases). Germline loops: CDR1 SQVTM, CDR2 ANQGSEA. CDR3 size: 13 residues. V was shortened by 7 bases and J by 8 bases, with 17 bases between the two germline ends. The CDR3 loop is CSASRGGGEKLFF. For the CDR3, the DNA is TGCAGCGCCTCCCGGGGGGGAGGGGAAAAACTGTTTTTT. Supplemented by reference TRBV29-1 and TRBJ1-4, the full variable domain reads SAVISQKPSRDICQRGTSLTIQCQVDSQVTMMFWYRQQPGQSLTLIATANQGSEATYESGFVIDKFPISRPNLTFSTLTVSNMSPEDSSIYLCSASRGGGEKLFFGSGTQLSVL.

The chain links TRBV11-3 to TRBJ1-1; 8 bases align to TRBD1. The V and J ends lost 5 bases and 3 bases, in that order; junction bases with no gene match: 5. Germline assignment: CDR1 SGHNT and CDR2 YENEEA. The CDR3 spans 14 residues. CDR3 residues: CASSLGTGYTEAFF. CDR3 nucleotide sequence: TGTGCCAGCAGCCTCGGGACAGGTTACACTGAAGCTTTCTTT.

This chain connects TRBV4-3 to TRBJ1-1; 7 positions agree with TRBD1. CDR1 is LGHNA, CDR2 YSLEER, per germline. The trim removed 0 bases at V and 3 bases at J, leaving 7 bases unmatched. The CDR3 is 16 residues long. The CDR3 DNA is TGCGCCAGCAGCCAAGAAGGGGGCGGTCAGTACACTGAAGCTTTCTTT. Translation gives CASSQEGGGQYTEAFF.

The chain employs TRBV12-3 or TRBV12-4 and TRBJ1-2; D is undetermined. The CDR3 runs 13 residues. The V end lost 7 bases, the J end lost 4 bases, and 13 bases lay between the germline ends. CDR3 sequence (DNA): TGTGCCAGCACTCCCTCGAGGGCCTATGGCTACACCTTC. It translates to CASTPSRAYGYTF.

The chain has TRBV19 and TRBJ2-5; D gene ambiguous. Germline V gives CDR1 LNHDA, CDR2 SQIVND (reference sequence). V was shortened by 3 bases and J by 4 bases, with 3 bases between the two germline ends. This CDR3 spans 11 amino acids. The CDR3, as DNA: TGTGCCAGTAGTATTCGAGAGACCCAGTACTTC. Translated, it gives CASSIRETQYF.

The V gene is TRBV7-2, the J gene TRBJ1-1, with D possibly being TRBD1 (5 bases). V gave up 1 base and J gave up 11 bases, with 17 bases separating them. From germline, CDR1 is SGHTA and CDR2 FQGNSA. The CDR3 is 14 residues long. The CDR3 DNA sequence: TGTGCCAGCAGCTTAGGGACGGGACTCGTCGAGGCTTTCTTT. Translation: CASSLGTGLVEAFF.

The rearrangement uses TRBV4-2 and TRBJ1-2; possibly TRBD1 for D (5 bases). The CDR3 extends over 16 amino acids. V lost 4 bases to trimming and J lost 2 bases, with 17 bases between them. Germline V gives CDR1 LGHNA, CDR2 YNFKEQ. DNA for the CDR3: TGTGCCAGCAGCCTTGGGGCGGAGATATCGAACTATGGCTACACCTTC. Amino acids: CASSLGAEISNYGYTF.